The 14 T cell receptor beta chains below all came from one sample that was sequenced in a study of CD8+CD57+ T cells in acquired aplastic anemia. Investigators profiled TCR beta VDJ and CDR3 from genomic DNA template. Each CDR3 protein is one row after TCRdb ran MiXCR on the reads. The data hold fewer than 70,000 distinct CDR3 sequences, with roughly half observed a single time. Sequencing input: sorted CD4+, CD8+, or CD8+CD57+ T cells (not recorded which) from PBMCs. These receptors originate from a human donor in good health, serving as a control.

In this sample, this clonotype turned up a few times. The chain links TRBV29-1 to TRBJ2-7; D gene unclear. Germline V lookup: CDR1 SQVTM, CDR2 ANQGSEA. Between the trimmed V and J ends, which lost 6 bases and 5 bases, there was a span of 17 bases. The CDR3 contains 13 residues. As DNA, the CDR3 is TGCAGCGTCATGCGGCTCCTCGAGGACGAGCAGTACTTC. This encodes CSVMRLLEDEQYF.

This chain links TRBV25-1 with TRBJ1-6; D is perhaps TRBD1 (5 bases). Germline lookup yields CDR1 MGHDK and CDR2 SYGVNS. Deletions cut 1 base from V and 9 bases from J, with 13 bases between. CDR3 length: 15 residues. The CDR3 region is CASSEWGEESSPLHF. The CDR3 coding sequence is TGTGCCAGCAGTGAATGGGGGGAGGAGAGTTCACCCCTCCACTTT.

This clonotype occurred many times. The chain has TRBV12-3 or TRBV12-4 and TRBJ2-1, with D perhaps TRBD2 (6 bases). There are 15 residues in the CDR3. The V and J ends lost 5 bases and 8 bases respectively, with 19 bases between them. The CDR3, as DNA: TGTGCCAGCAGTCCCCGAGCCACCCGCGGGGATGAGCAGTTCTTC. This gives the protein CASSPRATRGDEQFF.

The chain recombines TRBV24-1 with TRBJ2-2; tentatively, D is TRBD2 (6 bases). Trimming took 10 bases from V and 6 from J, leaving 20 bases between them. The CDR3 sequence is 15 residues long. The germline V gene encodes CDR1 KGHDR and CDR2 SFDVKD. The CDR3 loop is CATKLEGWESGELFF. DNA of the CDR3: TGTGCCACTAAACTGGAGGGCTGGGAATCCGGGGAGCTGTTTTTT.

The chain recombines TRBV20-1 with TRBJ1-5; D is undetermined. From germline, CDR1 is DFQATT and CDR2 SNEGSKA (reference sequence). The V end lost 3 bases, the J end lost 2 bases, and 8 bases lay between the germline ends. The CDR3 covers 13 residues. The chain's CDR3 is CSASAAGNQPQHF. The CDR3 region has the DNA TGCAGTGCTAGCGCGGCCGGCAATCAGCCCCAGCATTTT.

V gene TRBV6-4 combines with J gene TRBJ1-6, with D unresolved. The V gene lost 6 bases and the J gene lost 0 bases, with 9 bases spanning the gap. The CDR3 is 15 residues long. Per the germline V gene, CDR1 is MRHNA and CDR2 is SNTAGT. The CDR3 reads CASSAASSYNSPLHF. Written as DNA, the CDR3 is TGTGCCAGCAGCGCGGCGAGCTCCTATAATTCACCCCTCCACTTT.

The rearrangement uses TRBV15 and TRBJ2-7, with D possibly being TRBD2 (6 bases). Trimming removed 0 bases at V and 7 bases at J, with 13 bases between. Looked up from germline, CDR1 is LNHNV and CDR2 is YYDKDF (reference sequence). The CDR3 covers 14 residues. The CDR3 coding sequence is TGTGCCACCAGCAGAGACGGCGGGGCTCGGGAGCAGTACTTC. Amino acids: CATSRDGGAREQYF.

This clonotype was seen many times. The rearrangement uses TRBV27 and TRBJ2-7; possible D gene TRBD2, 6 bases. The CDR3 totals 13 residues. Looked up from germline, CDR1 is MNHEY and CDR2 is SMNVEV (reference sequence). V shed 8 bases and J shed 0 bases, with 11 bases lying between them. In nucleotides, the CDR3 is TGTGCCAGCTCCGACGGGAGCTCCTACGAGCAGTACTTC. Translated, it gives CASSDGSSYEQYF.

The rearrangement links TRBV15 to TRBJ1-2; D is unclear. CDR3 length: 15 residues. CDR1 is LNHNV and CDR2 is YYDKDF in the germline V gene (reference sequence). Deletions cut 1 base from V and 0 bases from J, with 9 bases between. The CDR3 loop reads CATSRVAGSNYGYTF. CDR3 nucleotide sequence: TGTGCCACCAGCAGAGTCGCCGGATCTAACTATGGCTACACCTTC.

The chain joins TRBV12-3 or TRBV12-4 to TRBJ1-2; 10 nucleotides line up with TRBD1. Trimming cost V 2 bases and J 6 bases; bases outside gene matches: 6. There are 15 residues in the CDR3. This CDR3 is CASSLYSGTGDGYTF. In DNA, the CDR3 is TGTGCCAGCAGTTTATATTCCGGGACAGGGGATGGCTACACCTTC.

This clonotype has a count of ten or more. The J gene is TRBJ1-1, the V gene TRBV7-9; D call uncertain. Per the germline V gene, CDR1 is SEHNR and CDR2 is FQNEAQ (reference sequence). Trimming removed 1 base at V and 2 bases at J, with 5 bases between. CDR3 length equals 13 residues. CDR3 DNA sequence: TGTGCCAGCAGCTTAGAGGAAAACACTGAAGCTTTCTTT. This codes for CASSLEENTEAFF.

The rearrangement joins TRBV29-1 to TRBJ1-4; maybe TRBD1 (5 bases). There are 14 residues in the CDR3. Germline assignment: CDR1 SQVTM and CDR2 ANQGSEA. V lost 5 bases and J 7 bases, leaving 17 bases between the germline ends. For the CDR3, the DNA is TGCAGCGTTCCCACAGGCACTCGGGGTGAAAAACTGTTTTTT. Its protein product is CSVPTGTRGEKLFF.

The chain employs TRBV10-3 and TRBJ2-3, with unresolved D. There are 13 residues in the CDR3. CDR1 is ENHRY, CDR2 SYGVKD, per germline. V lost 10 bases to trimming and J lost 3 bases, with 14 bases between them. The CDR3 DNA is TGTGCCACCAACGAAAGACGGACAGATACGCAGTATTTT. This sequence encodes CATNERRTDTQYF.

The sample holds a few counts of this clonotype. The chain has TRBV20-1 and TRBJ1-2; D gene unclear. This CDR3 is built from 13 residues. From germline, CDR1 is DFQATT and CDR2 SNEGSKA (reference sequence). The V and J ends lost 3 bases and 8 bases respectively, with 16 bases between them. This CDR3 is CSASSARMPGYTF. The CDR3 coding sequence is TGCAGTGCTAGTAGCGCCAGGATGCCCGGCTACACCTTC.